Listed below are T cell receptor beta chains from one sample, sequenced in a study of blood T cell repertoires in COVID-19. Sequencing used immunoSEQ multiplex PCR; TCRdb keeps in-frame clones, though not all of them. Of about 50,000 clones in the sample, roughly 88% were seen once. Sequenced input: peripheral blood. These receptors were collected from a woman aged 60-75 years with acute or convalescent COVID-19. Each CDR3 is given with its conserved first and last residue. The order of the fields is D gene, J gene, V gene, clone size, CDR3 length, CDR3 DNA, CDR3 protein. D genes are given only for firm matches. Where a row states a size, it is once, few, many or the class of an expanded clone; other rows omit it.

-	TRBJ2-2	TRBV5-6	-	18	TGTGCCAGCAGTCGGACACTCCTCGGGCAGTGGGACACCGGGGAGCTGTTTTTT	CASSRTLLGQWDTGELFF
-	TRBJ2-1	TRBV6-5	-	16	TGTGCCAGCAGTTTATTTCAAACCGGACTTTACAATGAGCAGTTCTTC	CASSLFQTGLYNEQFF
TRBD1	TRBJ2-5	TRBV7-6	-	16	TGTGCCAGCAGCGCTAGGGCAGGGGGAAAGGGAGAGACCCAGTACTTC	CASSARAGGKGETQYF
-	TRBJ1-5	TRBV6-5	once	13	TGTGCCAGCAGAACCACAGGTACGGGGCCCCAGCATTTT	CASRTTGTGPQHF
-	TRBJ2-5	TRBV7-8	-	15	TGTGCCAGCAGCCGAGATTACAGGGGGGGAGAGACCCAGTACTTC	CASSRDYRGGETQYF
TRBD1	TRBJ1-3	TRBV29-1	-	16	TGCAGCGTTGAAGATCTAGACAGGGGAGCTGGAAACACCATATATTTT	CSVEDLDRGAGNTIYF
TRBD1	TRBJ1-1	TRBV27	-	16	TGTGCCAGCAGCATCGGGACAGGTCTCTTGAACACTGAAGCTTTCTTT	CASSIGTGLLNTEAFF
-	TRBJ2-2	TRBV3-1/TRBV3-2	-	13	TGTGCCAGCAGCCAAGACAGCACCGGGGAGCTGTTTTTT	CASSQDSTGELFF
-	TRBJ1-1	TRBV10-3	-	13	TGTGCCATCAGACAGAGCAGGAACACTGAAGCTTTCTTT	CAIRQSRNTEAFF
-	TRBJ1-1	TRBV5-4	-	14	TGTGCCAGCAGCTTGACATCTGCGAACACTGAAGCTTTCTTT	CASSLTSANTEAFF
-	TRBJ2-5	TRBV5-5	once	14	TGTGCCAGCAGCCTCCCGAGGGACTGGGAGACCCAGTACTTC	CASSLPRDWETQYF
TRBD1	TRBJ1-1	TRBV19	-	14	TGTGCCAGTAGTACGGGGACAGATTCTCGTGTACCTTTCTTT	CASSTGTDSRVPFF
-	TRBJ2-3	TRBV7-6	-	17	TGTGCCAGCAGCCCCCGAGCTCAGGGCAGTTTCACAGATACGCAGTATTTT	CASSPRAQGSFTDTQYF
TRBD2	TRBJ2-1	TRBV4-2	few	14	TGTGCCAGCAGCCTAGCGGGGGACTACAATGAGCAGTTCTTC	CASSLAGDYNEQFF
-	TRBJ1-6	TRBV5-5	-	15	TGTGCCAGCAGCGGCAGGGAATTGTATAATTCACCCCTCCACTTT	CASSGRELYNSPLHF
-	TRBJ1-6	TRBV2	-	14	TGTGCCAGCAGTGTTCACAGCTCTAATTCACCCCTCCACTTT	CASSVHSSNSPLHF
TRBD1	TRBJ2-7	TRBV6-6	-	15	TGTGCCAGCAGGGACCGGGACAGGGCCCGGAACGAGCAGTACTTC	CASRDRDRARNEQYF
-	TRBJ2-1	TRBV7-8	-	14	TGTGCCAGCAGCTTAGGACAGCTTGGGAATGAGCAGTTCTTC	CASSLGQLGNEQFF
-	TRBJ1-2	TRBV7-2	-	14	TGTGCCAGCAGCTTACTACAGGGTGACTATGGCTACACCTTC	CASSLLQGDYGYTF
-	TRBJ1-5	TRBV6-1	-	14	TGTGCCAGCAGTGATTGGGAGTTGCGTCAGCCCCAGCATTTT	CASSDWELRQPQHF
TRBD1	TRBJ1-2	TRBV5-1	-	15	TGCGCCAGCAGCTTGGAGGGACAGGGGGCGAGAGGCTACACCTTC	CASSLEGQGARGYTF
-	TRBJ2-7	TRBV5-4	-	13	TGTGCCAGCAGCTGGACTGGTTCCTACGAGCAGTACTTC	CASSWTGSYEQYF
TRBD2	TRBJ2-1	TRBV6-5	-	16	TGTGCCAGCAGTTACTCTGGCGGGGGGGCTTACAATGAGCAGTTCTTC	CASSYSGGGAYNEQFF
-	TRBJ1-1	TRBV6-5	-	13	TGTGCCAGCCTAGGACTTCTGAACACTGAAGCTTTCTTT	CASLGLLNTEAFF
TRBD2	TRBJ2-3	TRBV29-1	-	15	TGCAGCGTTTCACCCGGGACTAGCGGGACAGATACGCAGTATTTT	CSVSPGTSGTDTQYF
-	TRBJ1-6	TRBV19	-	15	TGTGCCAGTAGTGTCGTGAAGGGGCCTAATTCACCCCTCCACTTT	CASSVVKGPNSPLHF
TRBD1	TRBJ1-2	TRBV11-2	-	17	TGTGCCAGCAGCTCAACCGGGACAGGGGGCCCGATAAGTGGCTACACCTTC	CASSSTGTGGPISGYTF
TRBD2	TRBJ2-1	TRBV4-2	-	16	TGTGCCAGCAGCCAAGATTCAGCGGGAGGTTACAATGAGCAGTTCTTC	CASSQDSAGGYNEQFF
TRBD2	TRBJ2-3	TRBV9	-	16	TGTGCCAGCAGCGTGATACCGGGACTAGGCCCAGATACGCAGTATTTT	CASSVIPGLGPDTQYF
-	TRBJ1-2	TRBV5-6	few	16	TGTGCCAGCAGCTTATCCGGGACACTTGTTAACTATGGCTACACCTTC	CASSLSGTLVNYGYTF
TRBD1	TRBJ1-1	TRBV7-2	-	14	TGTGCCAGCAGCCCCGGCTCAGGGGGAACTGAAGCTTTCTTT	CASSPGSGGTEAFF
TRBD1	TRBJ1-5	TRBV28	-	14	TGTGCCAGCAGTCACGACAGGGTAAGGCAGCCCCAGCATTTT	CASSHDRVRQPQHF
-	TRBJ2-3	TRBV5-1	-	13	TGCGCCAGCAGCAGAGGTGGCACAGATACGCAGTATTTT	CASSRGGTDTQYF
-	TRBJ1-1	TRBV2	-	13	TGTGCCAGCAGTGACAGGCCGAACACTGAAGCTTTCTTT	CASSDRPNTEAFF
-	TRBJ1-5	TRBV27	-	16	TGTGCCAGCAGTCTAGCCCCGGCAGGCCCCAATCAGCCCCAGCATTTT	CASSLAPAGPNQPQHF
-	TRBJ1-2	TRBV12-3/TRBV12-4	-	13	TGTGCCAGCAGTTTACAGGGCGGATATGGCTACACCTTC	CASSLQGGYGYTF